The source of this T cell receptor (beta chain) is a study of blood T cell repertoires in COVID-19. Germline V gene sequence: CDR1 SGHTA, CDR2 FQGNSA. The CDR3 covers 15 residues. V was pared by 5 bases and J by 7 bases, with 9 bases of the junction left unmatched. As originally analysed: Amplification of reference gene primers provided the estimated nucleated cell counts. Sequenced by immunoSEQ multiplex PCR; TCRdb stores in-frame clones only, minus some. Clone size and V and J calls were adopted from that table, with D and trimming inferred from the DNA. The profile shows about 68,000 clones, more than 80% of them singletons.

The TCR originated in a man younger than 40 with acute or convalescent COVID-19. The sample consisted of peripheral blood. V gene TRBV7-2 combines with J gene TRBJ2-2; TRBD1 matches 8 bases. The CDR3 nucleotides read TGTGCCAGCAGCCCGGCCGGACAGGGTTTCGGGGAGCTGTTTTTT. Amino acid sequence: CASSPAGQGFGELFF.